This T cell receptor (beta chain) is from a study of PD-L1 blockade in urothelial cancer. Overall study context: Analysis of blood occurred 3 weeks (second dose) and 6 weeks after treatment start.

Findings and limits, study-wide: Durable-benefit patients showed greater tumor-associated blood clone expansion at 3 weeks.

A word on this clone: Its antigen is undetermined.

Spiking of synthetic TCR analog templates was performed in each PCR. The table came from immunoSEQ multiplex PCR; TCRdb's copy has only in-frame clones and leaves some out. In the table there are more than 50,000 clones, about four fifths of which are singletons. Time point of the sample: pretreatment peripheral blood. Disease in patients was locally advanced or metastatic urothelial carcinoma. The source of this sequence is an older man with urothelial cancer. Source: PBMCs, taken around atezolizumab (anti-PD-L1) treatment.

The CDR3 DNA reads TGTGCCAGCAGTGAAACGCGCGATGAGCAGTTCTTC. Its translation is CASSETRDEQFF. This sequence joins TRBV2 and TRBJ2-1; no definite D call. Between the trimmed V and J ends, which lost 2 bases and 8 bases, there was a span of 7 bases. This CDR3 is built from 12 residues. Germline assignment: CDR1 SNHLY and CDR2 FYNNEI.